This T cell receptor (beta chain) emerged from a study of shared T cell receptors in the human thymus. Germline V lookup: CDR1 LNHDA, CDR2 SQIVND (reference sequence). This CDR3 comprises 14 residues. Unmatched junction bases numbered 6, after V lost 5 bases and J lost 3 bases. Sequencing used immunoSEQ multiplex PCR; TCRdb keeps in-frame clones, though not all of them. This sample has 600,000 or so clones, with over 75% found just once. Separately, the same data were catalogued under a study of human thymus T cells. That source notes: It was from resections taken during corrective heart surgery that the thymus tissue came.

The V gene is TRBV19, the J gene TRBJ1-2; 7 nucleotides line up with TRBD1. Sample: thymocytes. The sequence derives from a boy in the first two years of life with a congenital heart defect. CDR3: CASSHRDSHYGYTF. The CDR3, as DNA: TGTGCCAGTAGTCACCGGGACAGCCACTATGGCTACACCTTC.